The 8 T cell receptor beta chains listed next were all sequenced from one sample in a study of OX40 agonist ivuxolimab in advanced cancers. Sequenced by immunoSEQ multiplex PCR; TCRdb stores in-frame clones only, minus some. The sample includes about 86,000 clones, about 89% seen only once; the top ten take 8% to 9.5%. The source material was CD4+ or CD8+ T cells sorted from blood, sampled in a trial of the OX40 agonist ivuxolimab. Receptors were obtained from an adult with an advanced solid tumor such as melanoma, head and neck, liver or kidney cancer.

The chain couples TRBV5-5 to TRBJ2-7; D is perhaps TRBD1 (6 bases). This CDR3 has 13 amino acids. V shed 4 bases and J shed 2 bases, with 10 bases lying between them. Germline V CDR1 and CDR2: SGHKS, YYEKEE (reference sequence). CDR3 loop: CASSQAGAYEQYF. The CDR3, as DNA: TGTGCCAGCAGCCAAGCAGGGGCCTACGAGCAGTACTTC.

The CDR3 sequence is CASGLPRDRGIDEQYF. Here the CDR3 DNA reads TGTGCCAGCGGCCTCCCGCGGGACAGGGGTATCGACGAGCAGTACTTC. V is TRBV27 and J is TRBJ2-7, with 10 bases that match TRBD1. The CDR3 consists of 16 residues. J lost 5 bases, V lost 8 bases, and 15 bases had no gene match. CDR1 and CDR2 from the germline V gene are MNHEY and SMNVEV (reference sequence).

This clone occurred once. The genes are TRBV11-3 and TRBJ2-2; 9 bases agree with TRBD2. The CDR3 covers 17 residues. Per the germline V gene, CDR1 is SGHNT and CDR2 is YENEEA. The trim removed 6 bases at V and 4 bases at J, leaving 12 bases unmatched. The DNA of the CDR3 is TGTGCCAGCAGGGGACAGCGGCGGGAGGGCCGCACCGGGGAGCTGTTTTTT. Its protein product is CASRGQRREGRTGELFF. Drawing the rest from reference TRBV11-3 and TRBJ2-2, the complete variable domain is EAGVVQSPRYKIIEKKQPVAFWCNPISGHNTLYWYLQNLGQGPELLIRYENEEAVDDSQLPKDRFSAERLKGVDSTLKIQPAELGDSAVYLCASRGQRREGRTGELFFGEGSRLTVL.

The gene calls are TRBV5-1 and TRBJ2-7; 11 bases map to TRBD2. In germline, CDR1 is SGHRS, CDR2 YFSETQ. J lost 5 bases, V lost 0 bases, and 13 bases had no gene match. The CDR3 is 18 residues long. This CDR3 reads CASSLVASGRFSSHEQYF. For the CDR3, the DNA is TGCGCCAGCAGCTTGGTGGCTAGCGGGAGGTTTTCTTCCCACGAGCAGTACTTC.

CDR3 in amino acids: CASSLEGSYEQYF. In DNA, the CDR3 is TGCGCCAGCAGCTTGGAAGGGTCCTACGAGCAGTACTTC. The chain uses TRBV5-1 and TRBJ2-7; D not resolved. Trimming pared 0 bases from V and 1 base from J, leaving 5 bases between. The CDR3 is made up of 13 amino acids. Germline V gives CDR1 SGHRS, CDR2 YFSETQ.

The V call is TRBV21-1, the J call TRBJ1-5. TRBV21-1 is classified as a pseudogene. The CDR3 loop spans 16 amino acids. CDR3 region: CASSKLRSDSNQPQHF. CDR3 bases: TGTGCCAGCAGCAAACTTAGGAGTGATAGCAATCAGCCCCAGCATTTT.

The chain couples TRBV7-2 to TRBJ2-6; the D is unclear. V was pared by 0 bases and J by 9 bases, with 15 bases between. The CDR3 runs to 16 residues. The germline CDR1 and CDR2 sequences are SGHTA and FQGNSA. CDR3 coding DNA: TGTGCCAGCAGCTTAGCGGTGTTGGGTCTCGGCAACGTCCTGACTTTC. Its translation: CASSLAVLGLGNVLTF.

The chain has TRBV5-1 and TRBJ2-1; 10 bases align to TRBD2. Germline CDR1 reads SGHRS; CDR2 reads YFSETQ. V dropped 2 bases and J dropped 7; count of bases not matched to a gene: 3. The CDR3 sequence is 14 residues long. CDR3 region: CASSLLAGSNEQFF. The CDR3 DNA reads as TGCGCCAGCAGCTTACTAGCGGGAAGTAATGAGCAGTTCTTC.